This record looks at one T cell receptor beta chain sequence and its context. Extraction of PBMCs used 7.5 to 10 ml of fresh peripheral blood. Amplified TCR beta CDR3 regions derived from RNA transcripts. The study used the HTBI primer set for a first-round RT-PCR of the TCR CDR3. Each CDR3 protein is one row after TCRdb ran MiXCR on the multiplex PCR reads. The table records roughly 650,000 distinct CDR3 sequences, more than 15% of them present only once. The length of the CDR3 is 15 residues. Germline CDR1 LNHDA, CDR2 SQIVND (reference sequence). Trimming cost V 3 bases and J 3 bases; bases outside gene matches: 7. The record originates from a study of T cells in Graves' hyperthyroidism and ophthalmopathy. Study background: Peripheral blood draws took place at initial diagnosis, ahead of any treatment.

The sample comprised blood. This chain joins TRBV19 and TRBJ1-1; 7 nucleotides match TRBD1. The sequence derives from a woman aged 35 to 49 with Graves' ophthalmopathy. The CDR3 reads CASSIQGGLDTEAFF. CDR3 sequence (DNA): TGTGCCAGTAGTATTCAGGGGGGCCTCGACACTGAAGCTTTCTTT.